This T cell receptor (beta chain) was recovered during a study of cytomegalovirus exposure and HLA in healthy donors. Study-wide results and caveats: HLA alleles showed associations with some 17,000 TCR beta sequences in a later analysis, at a 0.05 false discovery rate. Reports indicated that the classifier achieved high specificity and sensitivity in diagnosing cytomegalovirus status.

The PCR employed 60 Vbeta primers together with 13 Jbeta primers. Source study methods: Later, some 79 million unique TCR beta chains were counted in an analysis, and about 10 million of them were shared. Sequencing used immunoSEQ multiplex PCR; TCRdb keeps in-frame clones, though not all of them. V and J calls and clone size come straight from that table; D and trimming were deduced from the DNA. The sample has approximately 93,000 clones, more than 55% seen once; the top ten hold roughly 5.5%. The CDR3 has 12 amino acids. The germline V gene has CDR1 SEHNR and CDR2 FQNEAQ (reference sequence). About this clone itself: Its target is unknown. A junction end diverges from the germline sequence, so it may reflect a read error.

The donors (healthy individuals) were bone marrow donors. The specimen sequenced was PBMCs. This receptor was taken from a boy under 18 in good health and CMV-seropositive. This chain joins TRBV7-9 and TRBJ1-2; a weak D match, TRBD1 (5 bases). CDR3 loop: CSSSFEGVGYTF. CDR3 DNA sequence: TGTTCCAGCAGCTTCGAAGGGGTCGGCTACACCTTC.